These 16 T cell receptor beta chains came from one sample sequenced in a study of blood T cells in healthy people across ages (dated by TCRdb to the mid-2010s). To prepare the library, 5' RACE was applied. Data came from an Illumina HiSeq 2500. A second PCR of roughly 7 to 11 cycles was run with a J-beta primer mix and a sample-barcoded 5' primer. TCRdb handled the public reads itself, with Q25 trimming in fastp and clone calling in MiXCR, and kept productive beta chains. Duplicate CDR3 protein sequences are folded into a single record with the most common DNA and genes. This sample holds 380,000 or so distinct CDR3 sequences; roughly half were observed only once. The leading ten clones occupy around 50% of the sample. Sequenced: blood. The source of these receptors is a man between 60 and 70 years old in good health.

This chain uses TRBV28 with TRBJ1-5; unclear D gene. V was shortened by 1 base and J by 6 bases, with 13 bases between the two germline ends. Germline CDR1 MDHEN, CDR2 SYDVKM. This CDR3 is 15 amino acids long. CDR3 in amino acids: CASSLFSPGGQPQHF. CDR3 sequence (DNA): TGTGCCAGCAGTTTATTTTCCCCAGGCGGTCAGCCCCAGCATTTT.

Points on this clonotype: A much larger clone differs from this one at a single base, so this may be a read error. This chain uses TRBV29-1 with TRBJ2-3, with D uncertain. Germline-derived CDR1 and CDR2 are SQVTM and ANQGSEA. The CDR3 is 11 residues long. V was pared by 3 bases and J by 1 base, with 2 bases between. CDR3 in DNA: TGCAGCGTTGACGGCACAGATACGCAGTATTTT. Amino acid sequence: CSVDGTDTQYF.

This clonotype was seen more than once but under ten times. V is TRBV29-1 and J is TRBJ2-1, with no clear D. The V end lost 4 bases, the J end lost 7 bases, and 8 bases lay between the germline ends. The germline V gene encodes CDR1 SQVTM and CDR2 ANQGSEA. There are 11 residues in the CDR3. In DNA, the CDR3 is TGCAGCGTTGCAAGGTGGAATGAGCAGTTCTTC. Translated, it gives CSVARWNEQFF.

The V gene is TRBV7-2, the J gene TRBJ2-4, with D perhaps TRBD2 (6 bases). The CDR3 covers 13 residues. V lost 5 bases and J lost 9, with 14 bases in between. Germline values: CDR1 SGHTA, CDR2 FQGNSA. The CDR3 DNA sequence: TGTGCCAGCAGCCCAGGACTATACGGCATTCAGTACTTC. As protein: CASSPGLYGIQYF.

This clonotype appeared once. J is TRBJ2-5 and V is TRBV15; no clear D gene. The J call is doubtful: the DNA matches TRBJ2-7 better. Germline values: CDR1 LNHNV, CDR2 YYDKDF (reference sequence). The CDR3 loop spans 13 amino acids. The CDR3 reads CATSRAGFYEQYF. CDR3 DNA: TGTGCCACCAGCAGAGCTGGGTTTTACGAGCAGTACTTC.

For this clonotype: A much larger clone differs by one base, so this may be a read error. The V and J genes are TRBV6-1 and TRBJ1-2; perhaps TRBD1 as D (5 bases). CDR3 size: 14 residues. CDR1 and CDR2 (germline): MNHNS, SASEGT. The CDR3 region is CASRKVVGDYGHTF. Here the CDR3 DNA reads TGTGCCAGCAGGAAGGTGGTAGGGGACTATGGCCACACCTTC.

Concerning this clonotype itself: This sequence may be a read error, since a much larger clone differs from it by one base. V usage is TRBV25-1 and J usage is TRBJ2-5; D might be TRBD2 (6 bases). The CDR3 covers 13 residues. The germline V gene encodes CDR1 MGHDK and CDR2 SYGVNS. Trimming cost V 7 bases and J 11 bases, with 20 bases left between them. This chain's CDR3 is CASNDSLVAGQYF. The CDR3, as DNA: TGTGCCAGCAATGACTCACTGGTCGCGGGGCAGTACTTC.

CDR3 coding DNA: TGCAGTGCTAGGGGCCAGATCTCTGGAAACACCATATATTTT. Its protein product is CSARGQISGNTIYF. The rearrangement links TRBV20-1 to TRBJ1-3; D is ambiguous. Trimming stripped 3 bases from V and 0 bases from J, with 9 bases between. CDR1 is DFQATT, CDR2 SNEGSKA, per germline (reference sequence). The CDR3 covers 14 residues.

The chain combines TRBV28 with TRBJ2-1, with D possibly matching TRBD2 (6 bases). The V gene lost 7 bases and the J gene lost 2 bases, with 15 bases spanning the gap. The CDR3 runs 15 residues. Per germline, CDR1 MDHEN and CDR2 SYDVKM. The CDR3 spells CASTRSWEAYNEQFF. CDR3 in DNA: TGTGCCAGCACCCGCAGTTGGGAGGCCTACAATGAGCAGTTCTTC.

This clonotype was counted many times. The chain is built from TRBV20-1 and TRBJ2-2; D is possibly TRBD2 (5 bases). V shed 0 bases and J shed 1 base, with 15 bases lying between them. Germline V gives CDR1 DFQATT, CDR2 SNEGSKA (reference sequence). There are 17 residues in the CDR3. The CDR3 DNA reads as TGCAGTGCTAGAGATGACCTTAGCGCCGAGAACACCGGGGAGCTGTTTTTT. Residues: CSARDDLSAENTGELFF.

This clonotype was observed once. The CDR3 sequence is CSVDSGYGYTF. In DNA, the CDR3 is TGCAGCGTTGACTCGGGGTATGGCTACACCTTC. The chain carries TRBV29-1 and TRBJ1-2; D gene ambiguous. V lost 3 bases to trimming and J lost 5 bases, with 7 bases between them. CDR1 and CDR2 (germline): SQVTM, ANQGSEA. The CDR3 spans 11 residues.

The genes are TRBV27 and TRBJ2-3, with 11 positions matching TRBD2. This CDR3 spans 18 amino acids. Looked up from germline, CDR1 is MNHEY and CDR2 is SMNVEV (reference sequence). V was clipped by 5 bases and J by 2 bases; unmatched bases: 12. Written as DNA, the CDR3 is TGTGCCAGCAGTCCCGGCGCTAGCGGGGGGCCGTACACAGATACGCAGTATTTT. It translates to CASSPGASGGPYTDTQYF.

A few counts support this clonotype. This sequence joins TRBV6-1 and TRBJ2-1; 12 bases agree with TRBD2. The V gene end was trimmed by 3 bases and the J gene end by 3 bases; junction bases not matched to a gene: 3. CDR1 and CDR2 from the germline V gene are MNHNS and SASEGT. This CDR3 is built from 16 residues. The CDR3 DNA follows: TGTGCCAGCAGTGAGAGGACTAGCGGGGTCTACAATGAGCAGTTCTTC. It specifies CASSERTSGVYNEQFF.

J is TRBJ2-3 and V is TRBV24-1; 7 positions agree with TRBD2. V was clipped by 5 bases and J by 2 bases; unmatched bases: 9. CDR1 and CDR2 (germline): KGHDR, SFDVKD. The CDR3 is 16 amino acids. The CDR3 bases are TGTGCCACCAGTGGTGGAGCGGGGCTACTCACAGATACGCAGTATTTT. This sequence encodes CATSGGAGLLTDTQYF.

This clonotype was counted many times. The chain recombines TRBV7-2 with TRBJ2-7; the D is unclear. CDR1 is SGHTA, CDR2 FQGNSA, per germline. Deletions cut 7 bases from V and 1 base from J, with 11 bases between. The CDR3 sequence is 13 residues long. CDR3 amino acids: CASTLTVSYEQYF. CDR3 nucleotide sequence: TGTGCCAGCACCCTGACGGTTTCCTACGAGCAGTACTTC.

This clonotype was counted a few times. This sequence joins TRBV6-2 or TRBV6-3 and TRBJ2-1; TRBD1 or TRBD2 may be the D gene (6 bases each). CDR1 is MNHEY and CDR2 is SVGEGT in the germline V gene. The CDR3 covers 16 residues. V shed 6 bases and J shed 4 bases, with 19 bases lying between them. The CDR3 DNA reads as TGTGCCAGCAGCCTCACCCATAGGGGGGCTTACAATGAGCAGTTCTTC. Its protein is CASSLTHRGAYNEQFF.